One and the same sample provided the 4 T cell receptor beta chains below, sequenced in a study of spatial heterogeneity in lung cancer. Antigen specificity for these receptors is unknown. TCRdb fed the 5' RACE reads into MiXCR, producing one record per CDR3 protein. This table has over 1,000 distinct CDR3 sequences, 25% to 30% appearing once. Regarding time point: sample taken at primary tumor resection. General study points: Higher tumor mutation counts went along with higher counts of expanded intratumoral alpha and beta TCRs.

This specimen consisted of lung tumor tissue, obtained at surgery. These TCRs come from a male donor with early-stage non-small cell lung cancer.

A remark on this clonotype: A library prepared for alpha chains yielded this beta chain as an off-target read; its size is of little meaning. This chain connects TRBV7-2 to TRBJ2-7; D ambiguous. This CDR3 spans 13 amino acids. The V and J ends lost 1 base and 7 bases respectively, with 11 bases between them. CDR1 is SGHTA and CDR2 is FQGNSA in the germline V gene. The CDR3 coding sequence is TGTGCCAGCAGCTTAGGACACCCCCTGGAGCAGTACTTC. Residues: CASSLGHPLEQYF.

There are a few counts of this clonotype. The library was built for alpha chains, so this beta chain is an off-target read and its size means little. The chain carries TRBV7-9 and TRBJ2-3, with unresolved D. The CDR3 has 11 residues. Germline CDR1 SEHNR, CDR2 FQNEAQ (reference sequence). The germline V and J ends were trimmed by 4 bases and 5 bases, with 4 bases remaining between them. The CDR3 bases are TGTGCCAGCAGCTCGTTAGATACGCAGTATTTT. This codes for CASSSLDTQYF.

Concerning this clonotype itself: Since it is a stray read in a library aimed at alpha chains, this beta chain has a size that is not meaningful. The genes are TRBV29-1 and TRBJ2-7, with 9 bases that match TRBD1. The CDR3 contains 13 residues. V shed 6 bases and J 1 base; nucleotides not matched to a gene: 4. Looked up from germline, CDR1 is SQVTM and CDR2 is ANQGSEA. CDR3 sequence reads: CSVGQGSSYEQYF. DNA for the CDR3: TGCAGCGTGGGACAGGGATCGTCCTACGAGCAGTACTTC.

Relative to its sample, this clonotype is large. The library was prepared for alpha chains; this beta chain is a stray read, so its frequency means little. V usage is TRBV28 and J usage is TRBJ2-3; D not certain. CDR1 MDHEN and CDR2 SYDVKM come from the germline V gene. V lost 6 bases and J lost 5, with 6 bases in between. The CDR3 extends over 11 amino acids. The CDR3 reads CASSWGDTQYF. As DNA, the CDR3 is TGTGCCAGCAGCTGGGGAGATACGCAGTATTTT.